This T cell receptor beta chain was obtained from a study of T cells of healthy individuals. The CDR3 consists of 13 residues. The V end lost 1 base, the J end lost 11 bases, and 16 bases lay between the germline ends. The V gene's germline CDR1 is DFQATT and CDR2 SNEGSKA (reference sequence). MiXCR, applied by TCRdb to the 5' RACE reads, yields one record per CDR3 protein. The sample carries around 63,000 distinct CDR3 sequences, around 15% recorded once. The sample holds a few counts of this clonotype. This clonotype was obtained from a human donor in good health. J is TRBJ2-3 and V is TRBV20-1; D possibly uses TRBD1 or TRBD2 (5 bases each). The CDR3 nucleotides are TGCAGTGCTAGAGGCCCAGGGACGGAGGTGCAGTATTTT. Translation gives CSARGPGTEVQYF.